Sequencing of this T cell receptor beta chain was carried out in a study of early T cells in non-severe SARS-CoV-2 infection. This clonotype has just a few counts. TCRdb re-derived calls from the 5' RACE reads in MiXCR, one entry per CDR3 protein. The profile covers roughly 51,000 distinct CDR3 sequences, with 6.2% appearing a single time and 3.9% taken by the ten largest. The clonotype originates from an adult who was a healthcare worker with PCR-confirmed SARS-CoV-2 infection or an uninfected control (not recorded which). What was sequenced was whole blood.

As DNA, the CDR3 is TGTGCCAGCAGCCAGACCCGGCCGGACGAGCAGTACTTC. As protein: CASSQTRPDEQYF. The chain combines TRBV14 with TRBJ2-7; D is undetermined. With 3 bases removed from V and 5 bases from J, the gap between germline ends came to 11 bases. The CDR3 sequence is 13 residues long. The germline gives CDR1 SGHDN, CDR2 FVKESK.